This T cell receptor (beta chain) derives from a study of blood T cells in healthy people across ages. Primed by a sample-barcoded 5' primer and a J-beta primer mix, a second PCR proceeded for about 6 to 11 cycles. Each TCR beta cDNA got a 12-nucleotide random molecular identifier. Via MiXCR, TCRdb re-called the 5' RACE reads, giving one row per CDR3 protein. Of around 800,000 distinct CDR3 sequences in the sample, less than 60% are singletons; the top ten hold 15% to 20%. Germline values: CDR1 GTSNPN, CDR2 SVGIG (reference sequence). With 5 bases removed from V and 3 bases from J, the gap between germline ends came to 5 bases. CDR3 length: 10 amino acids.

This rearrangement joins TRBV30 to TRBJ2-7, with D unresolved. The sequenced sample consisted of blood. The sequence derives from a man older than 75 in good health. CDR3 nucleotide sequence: TGTGCCTGGGGGGTCTACGAGCAGTACTTC. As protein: CAWGVYEQYF. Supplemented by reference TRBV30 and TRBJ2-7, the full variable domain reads SQTIHQWPATLVQPVGSPLSLECTVEGTSNPNLYWYRQAAGRGLQLLFYSVGIGQISSEVPQNLSASRPQDRQFILSSKKLLLSDSGFYLCAWGVYEQYFGPGTRLTVT.